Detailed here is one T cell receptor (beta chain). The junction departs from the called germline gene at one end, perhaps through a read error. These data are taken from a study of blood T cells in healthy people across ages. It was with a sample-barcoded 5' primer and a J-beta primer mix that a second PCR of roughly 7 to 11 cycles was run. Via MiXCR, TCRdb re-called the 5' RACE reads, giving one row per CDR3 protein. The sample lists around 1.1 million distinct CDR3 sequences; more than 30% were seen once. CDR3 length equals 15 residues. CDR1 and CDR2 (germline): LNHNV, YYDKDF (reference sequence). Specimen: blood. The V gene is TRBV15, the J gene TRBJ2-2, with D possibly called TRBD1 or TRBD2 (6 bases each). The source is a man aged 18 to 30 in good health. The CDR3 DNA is TGTGCCATCAGCAGGGTACAGGGAGGCACCGGGGAGCTGTTTTTT. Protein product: CAISRVQGGTGELFF.